Reported below is one T cell receptor beta chain. This clone is labeled large (0.1 to 1%). Its antigen is still unknown. Base qualities are not provided; no much larger clone lies one nucleotide away. The entry originates in a study of immune cell composition in non-small cell lung cancer (dated by TCRdb to about 2017). With respect to the entire study: To assign histologic subtype, which was mostly lung adenocarcinoma or squamous cell carcinoma, H&E was combined with p63, CK5, Napsin A and TTF-1 immunohistochemistry. Using Adaptive Biotechnologies, the researchers ran TCR-beta sequencing on fewer than 40 paired NSCLC tumour and non-adjacent lung specimens, along with 25 to 30 tumour-only specimens. For supplementary cohort #1, made up of 10 lung adenocarcinoma cases, paired tumour/lung TCR-beta sequencing was done and TIL populations were generated so that tumour reactivity could be assessed. A handful of tumour specimens that had TCR-beta data belonged to rare histological subtypes and were left out of the subtype comparisons. Summary of the overall study and its limitations: Across fewer than 13 adenocarcinoma cases, the maximal tumour-associated clone frequency showed a strong correlation with TIL tumour reactivity, but overall clonality showed no such correlation. Nearly half of NSCLC cases had tumour-associated clones >0.5%, with about 71% of squamous carcinomas showing such clones compared with roughly 30% of adenocarcinomas. No significant correlation was found between tumour TCR-beta clonality and smoking pack-years. The reactivity cohort contained only approximately ten cases, and the tumour-reactive clones were not shown to have sequences in common with the dominant in vivo tumour-associated clones.

TCR-beta CDR3 regions were amplified from genomic DNA by a two-step multiplex PCR, with the second step adding Illumina-compatible adaptors. TCR-beta immunosequencing was performed on an Illumina platform as a commercial immunoSEQ service. Per the source publication's procedure: Repertoires were summarised by productive clonality and by Top 10 Clones, defined as the percentage of T-cell templates derived from the ten most frequent sequences. Values for productive clonality spanned 0 to 1, where a value of 1 indicated a monoclonal population. Tumour-associated clones were defined as sequences comprising at least 0.1% of tumour T-cell templates but absent from matched non-adjacent lung, identified via log10 scatter plots. Analyses were done in GraphPad Prism7 and R, with Student's t-tests for two-group comparisons, ANOVA for stages, and linear regression for relationships. Held by TCRdb, this immuneACCESS table contains in-frame sequences only and omits some clones. Under half of the omission traces to an unresolved V gene where checked; the cause of the rest is unknown. V, J and clone size were drawn from that table, and D and trimming were deduced from the DNA. The sample table lists 3,000 to 4,000 clones, approximately 71% of them with a count of one. The ten largest clones capture around 20% of the sample.

Normal lung samples came from the same patient and consisted of non-adjacent lung tissue collected as far from the tumour as possible, at a distance of at least 3 cm. Genomic DNA was isolated with the QIAamp DNA kit from frozen aliquots of single-cell suspensions that had not been sorted. Tissues were received within 2 hours of resection and processed immediately into single-cell suspensions. Tissue was mechanically dissociated and enzymatically digested with DNase I, collagenase I and hyaluronidase for roughly 28 minutes at 37 °C, then filtered and RBC-lysed. V loses 3 bases at its end and J loses 4 bases; junction bases beyond the gene matches: 11. The CDR3 holds 16 amino acids from the cysteine to the phenylalanine. Of the read, only the CDR3 DNA is kept; its 48 bases are in frame from base 1. CDR1 KGHSH and CDR2 LQKENI were looked up in the germline V gene.

This TCR came from a human donor with non-small cell lung cancer. Sequencing input: non-adjacent lung tissue. This chain joins TRBV18 to TRBJ1-2; 7 bases in the middle match TRBD1. The nucleotide sequence is given as TGTGCCAGCTCACCGCCCGAAGGACAGGAGACCTATGGCTACACCTTC. It specifies CASSPPEGQETYGYTF.